The 24 T cell receptor beta chains listed next were all sequenced from one sample in a study of glioma-infiltrating T cells. Amplification of TCR alpha and beta CDR3 regions from RNA used iRepertoire nested multiplex PCR. TCRdb passed the multiplex PCR reads through MiXCR, listing each CDR3 protein once. The table lists fewer than 7,500 distinct CDR3 sequences, about 45% of them singletons. Sequenced input: glioma tissue, nonneoplastic brain tissue, or PBMCs (not recorded which). These TCRs come from a human donor with low-grade glioma or glioblastoma, undergoing nonglioma brain surgery, or in good health (not recorded which).

This clonotype has a count of ten or more. The chain joins TRBV5-1 to TRBJ1-1; 9 bases are a match to TRBD1. Trimming took 3 bases from V and 1 from J; bases not matched to a gene: 13. This CDR3 spans 18 amino acids. Germline V gene sequence: CDR1 SGHRS, CDR2 YFSETQ. Here the CDR3 reads CASSSGRWTGVGNTEAFF. The CDR3 DNA sequence: TGCGCCAGCAGCTCGGGGAGATGGACAGGGGTTGGGAACACTGAAGCTTTCTTT.

The chain couples TRBV28 to TRBJ2-7; tentative D call: TRBD2 (6 bases). Germline V gene data show CDR1 as MDHEN and CDR2 as SYDVKM. This CDR3 region has 12 residues. V shed 3 bases and J shed 7 bases, with 10 bases lying between them. CDR3 DNA sequence: TGTGCCAGCAGTTTCACCCGGGGGGAGCAGTACTTC. It specifies CASSFTRGEQYF.

This clonotype was found a few times. The chain couples TRBV10-3 to TRBJ1-1; D is ambiguous. Germline lookup yields CDR1 ENHRY and CDR2 SYGVKD. The CDR3 sequence is 14 residues long. V shed 2 bases and J shed 1 base, with 8 bases lying between them. The CDR3 coding sequence is TGTGCCATCAGTGAGCCGGGCCAGAACACTGAAGCTTTCTTT. It codes for CAISEPGQNTEAFF.

Points on this clonotype: In this CDR3 the conserved last residue, phenylalanine or tryptophan, is missing, so a read error is likely. This rearrangement joins TRBV29-1 to TRBJ1-2; D not certain. In germline, CDR1 is SQVTM, CDR2 ANQGSEA. The CDR3 sequence is 12 residues long. The V gene lost 6 bases and the J gene lost 8 bases, with 16 bases spanning the gap. CDR3 in DNA: TGCAGCGTGGGGAATGAGATAAGCGGCTACACCCTC. Translated, it gives CSVGNEISGYTL.

The count of this clonotype is one. Since no conserved phenylalanine or tryptophan closes the CDR3, a read error is the likely cause. The chain employs TRBV28 and TRBJ2-7, with 13 bases fitting TRBD2. Germline V gene sequence: CDR1 MDHEN, CDR2 SYDVKM. Germline trimming cut 8 bases from V and 5 bases from J; bases unmatched to any gene: 3. The CDR3 sequence is 13 residues long. The CDR3 region has the DNA TGTGCCAGCGGGACTAGCGGGACGAACGAGCAGTACCTC. Protein: CASGTSGTNEQYL.

About this clonotype: The junction and the germline gene differ at one end; a read error may be behind it. The V and J genes are TRBV6-4 and TRBJ2-1; no firm D call. Germline V gene lookup returns CDR1 MRHNA and CDR2 SNTAGT. This CDR3 is 13 amino acids long. The CDR3 reads CASSDLSVNEQFF. DNA of the CDR3: TGTGCCAGCAGTGACTTGTCCGTCAATGAGCAGTTCTTT.

The rearrangement uses TRBV27 and TRBJ1-2; 9 bases map to TRBD1. V lost 7 bases to trimming and J lost 8 bases; unmatched junction nucleotides: 11. The V gene's germline CDR1 is MNHEY and CDR2 SMNVEV (reference sequence). CDR3 length equals 14 residues. The CDR3 DNA sequence: TGTGCCAGCAAGCTCACAGGGGGCGCAACGGGCTACACCTTC. It yields the protein CASKLTGGATGYTF.

This clonotype is medium-sized (0.01 to 0.1%) by share. This chain uses TRBV2 with TRBJ2-3, with D tentatively TRBD2 (5 bases). The germline gives CDR1 SNHLY, CDR2 FYNNEI. The CDR3 has 14 amino acids. The V and J ends lost 7 bases and 0 bases respectively, with 11 bases between them. This CDR3 is CASTGSPSTDTQYF. DNA of the CDR3: TGTGCCAGCACGGGGTCCCCCAGCACAGATACGCAGTATTTT.

This clonotype was observed many times. The rearrangement uses TRBV7-2 and TRBJ2-7, with TRBD2 matching 8 bases. The junction had 11 bases not matched to a gene; V was cut back by 4 bases and J by 3 bases. Germline CDR1 is SGHTA and CDR2 is FQGNSA. CDR3 length: 16 residues. The CDR3 region is CASSYVAGLRIYEQYF. CDR3 sequence (DNA): TGTGCCAGCAGCTACGTAGCGGGATTGAGGATCTACGAGCAGTACTTC.

This chain joins TRBV27 and TRBJ1-2; D is unclear. This CDR3 has 15 residues. Germline lookup yields CDR1 MNHEY and CDR2 SMNVEV (reference sequence). V shed 6 bases and J shed 0 bases, with 14 bases lying between them. CDR3 residues: CASSRVSTSNYGYTF. The CDR3 region has the DNA TGTGCCAGCAGCCGGGTCTCAACTTCTAACTATGGCTACACCTTC.

J is TRBJ1-1 and V is TRBV11-2, with no clear D. This CDR3 has 13 amino acids. The V gene lost 5 bases and the J gene lost 3 bases, with 10 bases spanning the gap. Germline CDR1 reads SGHAT; CDR2 reads FQNNGV. The CDR3 loop reads CASSQSSYTEAFF. As DNA, the CDR3 is TGTGCCAGCAGCCAAAGCAGCTACACTGAAGCTTTCTTT. The variable domain in full, completed from reference TRBV11-2 and TRBJ1-1, reads EAGVAQSPRYKIIEKRQSVAFWCNPISGHATLYWYQQILGQGPKLLIQFQNNGVVDDSQLPKDRFSAERLKGVDSTLKIQPAKLEDSAVYLCASSQSSYTEAFFGQGTRLTVV.

The gene calls are TRBV6-5 and TRBJ2-7; D is ambiguous. The V and J ends lost 0 bases and 0 bases respectively, with 9 bases between them. This CDR3 region has 15 residues. Germline V CDR1 and CDR2: MNHEY, SVGAGI. DNA for the CDR3: TGTGCCAGCAGTTACTCGCATCGGAGCTCCTACGAGCAGTACTTC. It yields the protein CASSYSHRSSYEQYF.

V and J are TRBV6-2 or TRBV6-3 and TRBJ1-1; a weak D match, TRBD1 (5 bases). Germline loops: CDR1 MNHEY, CDR2 SVGEGT. There are 18 residues in the CDR3. The germline V and J ends were trimmed by 2 bases and 3 bases, with 22 bases remaining between them. CDR3 sequence: CASSYVRAGAELDTEAFF. The CDR3 DNA sequence: TGTGCCAGCAGTTACGTACGGGCCGGGGCGGAATTGGACACTGAAGCTTTCTTT.

This clonotype was counted a few times. This rearrangement joins TRBV27 to TRBJ1-2, with D maybe TRBD1 (6 bases). Germline-derived CDR1 and CDR2 are MNHEY and SMNVEV (reference sequence). The V and J ends lost 4 bases and 4 bases respectively, with 10 bases between them. This CDR3 is 13 amino acids long. The CDR3 DNA follows: TGTGCCAGCAGTTGGACAGCCCTCTATGGCTACACCTTC. It encodes CASSWTALYGYTF.

The rearrangement joins TRBV4-2 to TRBJ1-1; D ambiguous. V lost 0 bases to trimming and J lost 2 bases, with 7 bases between them. CDR3 length equals 14 residues. CDR1 is LGHNA, CDR2 YNFKEQ, per germline. The CDR3: CASSQDPGNTEAFF. The CDR3 bases are TGTGCCAGCAGCCAAGACCCGGGTAACACTGAAGCTTTCTTT.

This chain connects TRBV4-1 to TRBJ2-1; D not certain. CDR1 and CDR2 (germline): MGHRA, YSYEKL. The germline V and J ends were trimmed by 1 base and 2 bases, with 6 bases remaining between them. CDR3 length: 14 amino acids. The CDR3 DNA reads as TGCGCCAGCAGCCAAGCTCGCCCCTACAATGAGCAGTTCTTC. Its protein is CASSQARPYNEQFF.

This sequence joins TRBV15 and TRBJ2-5; D not resolved. V was shortened by 10 bases and J by 7 bases, with 19 bases between the two germline ends. CDR1 and CDR2 from the germline V gene are LNHNV and YYDKDF (reference sequence). The CDR3 loop spans 13 amino acids. CDR3 sequence reads: CAISRAPAGTQYF. CDR3 DNA: TGTGCCATTAGCAGAGCCCCCGCAGGGACCCAGTACTTC.

This clonotype appeared many times. The CDR3: CASSIRTGGSYEQYF. The CDR3 DNA sequence: TGTGCCAGTAGTATCCGGACTGGTGGGTCATACGAGCAGTACTTC. The chain couples TRBV19 to TRBJ2-7, with D possibly TRBD2 on 5 matching bases. CDR1 and CDR2 (germline): LNHDA, SQIVND (reference sequence). V lost 3 bases and J lost 4, with 16 bases in between. The CDR3 is 15 residues long.

By share of the sample, this clonotype is medium-sized. This rearrangement joins TRBV6-1 to TRBJ2-3; weak D call: TRBD1 (6 bases). Trimming removed 7 bases from V and 3 bases from J, with 11 bases in between. The CDR3 consists of 13 residues. Per the germline V gene, CDR1 is MNHNS and CDR2 is SASEGT. The CDR3: CASKGQITDTQYF. The CDR3 region has the DNA TGTGCCAGCAAGGGACAAATTACAGATACGCAGTATTTT.

The chain uses TRBV7-6 and TRBJ2-1; D is possibly TRBD2 (5 bases). The CDR3 is made up of 16 amino acids. With 2 bases removed from V and 0 bases from J, the gap between germline ends came to 11 bases. The germline V gene has CDR1 SGHVS and CDR2 FNYEAQ. In DNA form, the CDR3 reads TGTGCCAGCAGCTTATTGACGGGGAGCTCCTACAATGAGCAGTTCTTC. Protein sequence: CASSLLTGSSYNEQFF.

This clonotype qualifies as medium-sized. J is TRBJ2-7 and V is TRBV12-3 or TRBV12-4; TRBD1 agrees at 7 bases. Trimming cost V 5 bases and J 4 bases; bases outside gene matches: 5. The CDR3 extends over 13 amino acids. This CDR3 reads CASSRGQTYEQYF. In nucleotides, the CDR3 is TGTGCCAGCAGTAGGGGACAGACTTACGAGCAGTACTTC.

The gene calls are TRBV28 and TRBJ2-1, with 13 bases aligning to TRBD2. This CDR3 has 14 residues. The germline V gene encodes CDR1 MDHEN and CDR2 SYDVKM. V lost 5 bases, J lost 7 bases, and 2 bases stayed unmatched. The CDR3 DNA sequence: TGTGCCAGCAGTCCGGGACTAGCGGGGAATGAGCAGTTCTTC. Its protein is CASSPGLAGNEQFF.

This clonotype was counted at least ten times. V and J are TRBV7-9 and TRBJ2-1; 11 nucleotides match TRBD2. Losses at the gene ends were 3 bases for V and 5 bases for J; bases not matched to a gene: 9. The CDR3 totals 17 residues. Germline loops: CDR1 SEHNR, CDR2 FQNEAQ (reference sequence). Written as DNA, the CDR3 is TGTGCCAGCAGCTTTACTAGCGGGAGTATAGGGGACAATGAGCAGTTCTTC. Protein: CASSFTSGSIGDNEQFF. Full variable domain (remainder filled in from reference TRBV7-9 and TRBJ2-1): DTGVSQNPRHKITKRGQNVTFRCDPISEHNRLYWYRQTLGQGPEFLTYFQNEAQLEKSRLLSDRFSAERPKGSFSTLEIQRTEQGDSAMYLCASSFTSGSIGDNEQFFGPGTRLTVL.

Relative to its sample, this clonotype is large. The genes are TRBV7-3 and TRBJ2-5; D is tentatively TRBD1 or TRBD2 (6 bases each). CDR3 length: 13 residues. From germline, CDR1 is SGHTA and CDR2 FQGTGA. Trimming left V 2 bases short and J 7 bases short, with 11 bases between. In DNA form, the CDR3 reads TGTGCCAGCAGCTTACAAGAGGGGGGGACCCAGTACTTC. It is translated as CASSLQEGGTQYF.